The entry below describes one TCR beta chain. The antigen is not known. These data come from a study of CD8+ T cells in alopecia areata. Extracted from the samples, RNA was reverse transcribed into cDNA to serve as the sequencing template. The protocol was immunoSEQ multiplex PCR, while the TCRdb copy is restricted to in-frame clones and leaves out a portion. The sample comprises more than 95,000 clones, more than 35% of which are singletons, and approximately 1.4% rests with the top ten. Trimming cost V 7 bases and J 0 bases, with 10 bases left between them. The CDR3 totals 14 residues. Germline V lookup: CDR1 MDHEN, CDR2 SYDVKM. Regarding the study as a whole: Clarity of TCR sharing across patients fell short of that in mice, possibly HLA-related. Clonality exceeded that of normal scalp in lesional scalp, most notably in alopecia totalis/universalis.

Cell sorting on a FACSAria was used to separate CD4+ and CD8+ T cells from the PBMCs. Sequenced material: CD4+ T cells sorted from blood. The receptor's source is a human donor with alopecia areata. This rearrangement joins TRBV28 to TRBJ2-4; unclear D gene. The CDR3, as DNA: TGTGCCAGCACTCCCGGCGTAGCCAAAAACATTCAGTACTTC. This codes for CASTPGVAKNIQYF.